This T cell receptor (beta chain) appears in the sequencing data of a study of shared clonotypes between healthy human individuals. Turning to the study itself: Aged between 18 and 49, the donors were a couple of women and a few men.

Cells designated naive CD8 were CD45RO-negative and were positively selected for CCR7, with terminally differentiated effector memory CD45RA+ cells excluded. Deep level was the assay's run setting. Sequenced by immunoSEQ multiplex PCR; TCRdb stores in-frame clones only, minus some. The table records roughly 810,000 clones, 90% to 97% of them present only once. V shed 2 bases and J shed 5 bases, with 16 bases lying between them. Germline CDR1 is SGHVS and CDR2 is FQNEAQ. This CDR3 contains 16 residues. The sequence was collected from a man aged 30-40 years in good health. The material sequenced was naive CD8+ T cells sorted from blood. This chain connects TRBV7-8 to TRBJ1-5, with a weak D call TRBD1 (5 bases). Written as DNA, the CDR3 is TGTGCCAGCAGCTTATTGGGGCAGGGAGGACATCAGCCCCAGCATTTT. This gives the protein CASSLLGQGGHQPQHF.